This T cell receptor (beta chain) was sequenced during a study of blood T cell repertoires in COVID-19. Across the whole study: Samples of COVID-19 (acute and convalescent) were obtained from the United States, Italy and Spain. PBMCs, B-cell-depleted T cells, or T cells provided the cDNA or gDNA that made up the material.

Per the authors' pipeline: Amplification of reference gene primers provided the estimated nucleated cell counts. Here immunoSEQ multiplex PCR was the method, and the copy in TCRdb shows in-frame clones only, minus some. From that table come the V and J calls and clone size; the DNA was used to work out D and trimming. Of tens of thousands of clones listed, about four fifths are singletons. This clone was counted a single time. The V and J ends lost 3 bases and 5 bases respectively, with 7 bases between them. This CDR3 is built from 12 residues. Germline V gene data show CDR1 as LGHNT and CDR2 as FRNRAP. Seattle patient enrollment occurred during active infection, with longitudinal follow-up thereafter.

This receptor was identified in a man between 65 and 85 years old with COVID-19, enrolled during active disease. The chain has TRBV12-5 and TRBJ1-1; D remains unclear. Sequencing used peripheral blood. The CDR3 reads CASGLWRTEAFF. The CDR3 DNA reads as TGTGCTAGTGGTTTATGGAGAACTGAAGCTTTCTTT.